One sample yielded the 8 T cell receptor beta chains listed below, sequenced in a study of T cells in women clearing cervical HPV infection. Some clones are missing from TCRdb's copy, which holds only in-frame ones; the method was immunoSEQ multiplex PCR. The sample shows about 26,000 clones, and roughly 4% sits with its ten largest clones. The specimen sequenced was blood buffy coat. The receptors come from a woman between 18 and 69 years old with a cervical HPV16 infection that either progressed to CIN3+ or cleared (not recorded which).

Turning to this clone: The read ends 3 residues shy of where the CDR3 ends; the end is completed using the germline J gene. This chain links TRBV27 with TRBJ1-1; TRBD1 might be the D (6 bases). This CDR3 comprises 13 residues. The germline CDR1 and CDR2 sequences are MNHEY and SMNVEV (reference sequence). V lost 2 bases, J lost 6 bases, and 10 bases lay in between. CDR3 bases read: TGTGCCAGCAGTTTAAGGGAGGGGGCTGAA. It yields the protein CASSLREGAE. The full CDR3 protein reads CASSLREGAEAFF.

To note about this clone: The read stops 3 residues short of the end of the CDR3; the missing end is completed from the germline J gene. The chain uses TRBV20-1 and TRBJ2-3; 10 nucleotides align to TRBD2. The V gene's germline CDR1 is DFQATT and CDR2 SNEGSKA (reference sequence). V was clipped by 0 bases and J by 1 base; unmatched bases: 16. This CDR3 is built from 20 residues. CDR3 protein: CSARERGSGGRPVGTDTQYF. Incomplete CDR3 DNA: TGCAGTGCTAGAGAGAGAGGTAGCGGGGGGCGCCCGGTAGGCACAGATACG.

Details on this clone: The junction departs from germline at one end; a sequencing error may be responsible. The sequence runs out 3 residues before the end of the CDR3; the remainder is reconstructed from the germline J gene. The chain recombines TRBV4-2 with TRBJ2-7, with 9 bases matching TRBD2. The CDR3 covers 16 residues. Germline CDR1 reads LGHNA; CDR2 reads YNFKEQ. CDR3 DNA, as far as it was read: TGCGCCAGCAGCCAAGTCAAAGAAGCGGGGGGCAACGAG. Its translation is CASSQVKEAGGNE. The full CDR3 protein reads CASSQVKEAGGNEQYF.

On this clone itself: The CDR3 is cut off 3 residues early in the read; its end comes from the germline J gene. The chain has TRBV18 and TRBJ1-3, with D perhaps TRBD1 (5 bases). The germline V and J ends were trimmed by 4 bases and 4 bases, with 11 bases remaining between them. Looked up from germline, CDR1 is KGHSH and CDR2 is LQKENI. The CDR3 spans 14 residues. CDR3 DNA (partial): TGTGCCAGCTCACAGCAGGGATACGGAAACACC. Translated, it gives CASSQQGYGNT. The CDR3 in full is CASSQQGYGNTIYF. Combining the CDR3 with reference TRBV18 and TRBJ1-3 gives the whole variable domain NAGVMQNPRHLVRRRGQEARLRCSPMKGHSHVYWYRQLPEEGLKFMVYLQKENIIDESGMPKERFSAEFPKEGPSILRIQQVVRGDSAAYFCASSQQGYGNTIYFGEGSWLTVV.

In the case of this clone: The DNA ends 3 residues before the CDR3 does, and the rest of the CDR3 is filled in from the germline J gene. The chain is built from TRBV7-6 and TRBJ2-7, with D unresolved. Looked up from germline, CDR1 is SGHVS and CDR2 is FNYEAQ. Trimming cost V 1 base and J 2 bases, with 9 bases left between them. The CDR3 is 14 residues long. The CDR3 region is CASSLGVQAYEQYF. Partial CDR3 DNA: TGTGCCAGCAGCTTAGGTGTCCAGGCCTACGAG.

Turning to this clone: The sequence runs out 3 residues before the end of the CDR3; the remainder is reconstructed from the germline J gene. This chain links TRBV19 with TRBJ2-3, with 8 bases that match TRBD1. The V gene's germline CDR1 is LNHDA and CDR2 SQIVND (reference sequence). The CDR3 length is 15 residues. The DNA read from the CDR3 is TGTGCCAGTAGGCGGACAGGGTCGTGGCAAGAGACG. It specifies CASRRTGSWQET. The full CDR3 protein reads CASRRTGSWQETQYF.

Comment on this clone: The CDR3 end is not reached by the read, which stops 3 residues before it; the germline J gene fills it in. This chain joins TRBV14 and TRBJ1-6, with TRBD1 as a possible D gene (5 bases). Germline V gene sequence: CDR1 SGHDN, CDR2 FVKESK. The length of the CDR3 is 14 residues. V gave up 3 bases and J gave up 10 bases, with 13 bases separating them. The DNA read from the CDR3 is TGTGCCAGCAGCCAGTTTCAGGGTGGCTCACCC. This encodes CASSQFQGGSP. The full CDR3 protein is CASSQFQGGSPLHF.

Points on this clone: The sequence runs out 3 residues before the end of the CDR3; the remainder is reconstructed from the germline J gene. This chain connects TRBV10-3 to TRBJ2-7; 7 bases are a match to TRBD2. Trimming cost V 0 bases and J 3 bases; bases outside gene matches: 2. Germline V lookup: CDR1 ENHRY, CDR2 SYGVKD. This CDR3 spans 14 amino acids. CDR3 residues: CAISESSGDYEQYF. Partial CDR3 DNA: TGTGCCATCAGTGAGTCAAGCGGGGACTACGAG.